This T cell receptor beta chain appears in the sequencing data of a study of T cells in Graves' hyperthyroidism and ophthalmopathy. The authors deemed Graves' hyperthyroidism stable absent ophthalmopathy progression within 18 months. These patients, aged 18 to 65, had recently diagnosed hyperthyroidism lasting under 2 months. It was uncontrolled infection, other autoimmune disease, pregnancy or lactation that excluded patients. The ends were cut back, 8 bases at V and 10 bases at J, with 17 bases in the middle. CDR1 SNHLY and CDR2 FYNNEI come from the germline V gene. The CDR3 is 12 amino acids. Study-level points and caveats: Most expanded thyroid clonotypes above 0.001 recurred in blood.

As concerns this clonotype: Its matching antigen is unknown.

Amplified regions were TCR beta CDR3 sequences from RNA transcripts. The HTBI primer set served for first-round RT-PCR of the TCR CDR3. TCRdb redid the calling of the multiplex PCR reads with MiXCR, one entry per CDR3 protein. The table has 500,000 to 750,000 distinct CDR3 sequences, under 60% seen once; the top ten hold around 7.7%. The receptor was isolated from a woman younger than 35 with Graves' hyperthyroidism. This sequence joins TRBV2 and TRBJ2-5; D gene unclear. The specimen sequenced was peripheral blood or thyroid tissue (not recorded which). CDR3 in DNA: TGTGCCAGCTTGGCCATAAAAGGGTACCAGTACTTC. Its translation is CASLAIKGYQYF.